The rows below give T cell receptor beta chains drawn from one sample of a study of coeliac disease. Generated by immunoSEQ multiplex PCR, the TCRdb table keeps only in-frame clones and is missing some. This sample carries thousands of clones, approximately 69% of them seen once, and the ten largest clones take 7.5% to 9.5%. Sequenced input: intraepithelial lymphocytes from the gut. The source is a man in his thirties or forties with celiac disease. Each CDR3 is given with its conserved first and last residue. Fields, in order: D gene, J gene, V gene, clone size, CDR3 protein, CDR3 DNA. A D gene is named only where the DNA matches it firmly. Where a row states a size, it is once, few, many or the class of an expanded clone; other rows omit it.

>.|TRBJ2-2|TRBV4-2|.
CASSQVGASNTGELFF
TGTGCCAGCAGCCAAGTGGGCGCTTCGAACACCGGGGAGCTGTTTTTT
>TRBD1|TRBJ2-1|TRBV28|.
CASSPRTGSNEQFF
TGTGCCAGCAGTCCACGGACAGGGAGCAATGAGCAGTTCTTC
>TRBD1|TRBJ2-7|TRBV30|.
CACRDRESYEQYF
TGTGCCTGCCGGGACAGGGAGTCCTACGAGCAGTACTTC
>TRBD1|TRBJ1-4|TRBV5-5|.
CASSRFRQGAHEKLFF
TGTGCCAGCAGCCGCTTCAGGCAGGGGGCCCATGAAAAACTGTTTTTT
>TRBD1|TRBJ2-3|TRBV27|.
CASSLYQGADTQYF
TGTGCCAGCAGTTTATATCAGGGGGCAGATACGCAGTATTTT
>TRBD2|TRBJ2-1|TRBV11-3|.
CASSRDRTSGNYNEQFF
TGTGCCAGCAGCCGTGACAGGACTAGCGGGAACTACAATGAGCAGTTCTTC
>.|TRBJ1-2|TRBV6-5|.
CASSSLTPIYGYTF
TGTGCCAGCAGTTCCCTGACACCGATCTATGGCTACACCTTC
>.|TRBJ1-2|TRBV14|.
CASSHRTELYGYTF
TGTGCCAGCAGCCACCGGACAGAACTATATGGCTACACCTTC
>TRBD2|TRBJ2-7|TRBV7-2|once
CASSLGGSKAEQYF
TGTGCCAGCAGCTTAGGCGGGAGTAAAGCCGAGCAGTACTTC
>.|TRBJ2-7|TRBV11-3|.
CASSLAGETYEQYF
TGTGCCAGCAGCTTAGCGGGGGAGACCTACGAGCAGTACTTC
>TRBD2|TRBJ2-7|TRBV30|.
CAWRIAGSYEQYF
TGTGCCTGGAGGATAGCGGGGTCCTACGAGCAGTACTTC
>.|TRBJ2-5|TRBV5-6|few
CASSLGLGVQETQYF
TGTGCCAGCAGCTTGGGTTTGGGAGTCCAAGAGACCCAGTACTTC
>.|TRBJ1-5|TRBV5-5|.
CASSSSRTESNQPQHF
TGTGCCAGCAGCTCGTCCCGGACAGAGAGCAATCAGCCCCAGCATTTT
>TRBD2|TRBJ2-1|TRBV5-1|.
CASSLVRENNEQFF
TGCGCCAGCAGCTTGGTGCGGGAGAACAATGAGCAGTTCTTC
>TRBD1|TRBJ2-7|TRBV5-1|.
CASSRDRGQGGLQYF
TGCGCCAGCAGCCGGGACAGGGGCCAGGGCGGTCTGCAGTACTTC
>.|TRBJ1-6|TRBV28|.
CASSFLNSPLHF
TGTGCCAGCAGTTTCCTCAATTCACCCCTCCACTTT
>TRBD1|TRBJ2-7|TRBV29-1|.
CSVVTGQSYEQYF
TGCAGCGTTGTTACGGGACAGTCGTACGAGCAGTACTTC
>.|TRBJ2-2|TRBV10-3|.
CAISEWSGRGTGELFF
TGTGCCATCAGTGAGTGGTCAGGGCGTGGCACCGGGGAGCTGTTTTTT
>.|TRBJ1-4|TRBV28|.
CASSWRATNEKLFF
TGTGCCAGCAGTTGGAGGGCAACTAATGAAAAACTGTTTTTT
>.|TRBJ1-1|TRBV7-2|.
CASSLVGSDTEAFF
TGTGCCAGCAGCTTAGTGGGCTCAGACACTGAAGCTTTCTTT
>.|TRBJ1-2|TRBV27|few
CASSFSGYGYTF
TGTGCCAGCAGTTTTTCGGGCTATGGCTACACCTTC
>.|TRBJ2-5|TRBV2|.
CASLQDSQETQYF
TGTGCCAGTCTGCAGGACTCGCAAGAGACCCAGTACTTC
>.|TRBJ2-1|TRBV9|.
CASSVAAARSGEQFF
TGTGCCAGCAGCGTAGCTGCCGCCCGCTCGGGTGAGCAGTTCTTC
>.|TRBJ1-5|TRBV2|few
CASSDRAAHGPQHF
TGTGCCAGCAGTGACAGGGCAGCCCATGGGCCCCAGCATTTT
>.|TRBJ1-1|TRBV29-1|few
CSGRIGENTKAFF
TGCAGCGGCCGGATTGGAGAGAACACTAAAGCTTTCTTT
>TRBD1|TRBJ2-7|TRBV9|.
CASSPDRGKDEQYF
TGTGCCAGCAGCCCGGACAGGGGAAAAGACGAGCAGTACTTC
>TRBD2|TRBJ2-1|TRBV19|few
CASSETSGSFNEQFF
TGTGCCAGTAGTGAGACTAGCGGGAGCTTTAATGAGCAGTTCTTC
>TRBD1|TRBJ1-2|TRBV4-2|few
CASSHAGQLSYPGYTF
TGTGCCAGCAGCCATGCGGGACAGCTATCTTACCCTGGCTACACCTTC
>.|TRBJ2-5|TRBV5-1|once
CASSLWQGNGETQYF
TGCGCCAGCAGCTTGTGGCAGGGGAACGGGGAGACCCAGTACTTC
>TRBD2|TRBJ2-3|TRBV4-3|few
CASSLFRRDYPRDTQYF
TGCGCCAGCAGCCTCTTTAGGCGGGACTACCCCAGAGATACGCAGTATTTT
>.|TRBJ2-1|TRBV5-4|.
CASSLSISYNEQFF
TGTGCCAGCAGCCTTAGTATAAGTTACAATGAGCAGTTCTTC
>TRBD1|TRBJ1-2|TRBV6-1|.
CASIKRQGDGYTF
TGTGCCAGCATCAAAAGACAGGGCGATGGCTACACCTTC
>.|TRBJ2-5|TRBV28|.
CASKGGQETQYF
TGTGCCAGCAAGGGAGGCCAAGAGACCCAGTACTTC
>.|TRBJ2-2|TRBV7-8|once
CASSLDSQGNTGELFF
TGTGCCAGCAGCTTAGATAGTCAGGGTAACACCGGGGAGCTGTTTTTT
>.|TRBJ1-6|TRBV4-1|.
CASSQVGGSYNSPLHF
TGCGCCAGCAGCCAAGTGGGGGGTTCCTATAATTCACCCCTCCACTTT
>TRBD1|TRBJ2-3|TRBV7-7|once
CASSLLPDRGPTDTQYF
TGTGCTAGCAGCTTATTACCGGACAGGGGGCCCACAGATACGCAGTATTTT
>.|TRBJ1-1|TRBV29-1|.
CSVIQALEAFF
TGCAGCGTCATACAGGCCCTGGAAGCTTTCTTT
>TRBD1|TRBJ2-5|TRBV7-9|few
CASSGVGGARDRGRETQYF
TGTGCCAGCAGTGGAGTAGGCGGAGCCCGGGACAGGGGACGAGAGACCCAGTACTTC
>TRBD1|TRBJ1-5|TRBV27|few
CASSLQDRGVNQPQHF
TGTGCCAGCAGCCTCCAGGACAGGGGAGTTAATCAGCCCCAGCATTTT
>.|TRBJ1-3|TRBV18|.
CASSPAGASPSGNTIYF
TGTGCCAGCTCACCGGCGGGGGCCAGTCCCTCTGGAAACACCATATATTTT
>.|TRBJ1-4|TRBV6-6|.
CASSYSVGRLNEKLFF
TGTGCCAGCAGTTACTCCGTTGGGCGCCTTAATGAAAAACTGTTTTTT
>TRBD1|TRBJ1-6|TRBV27|.
CASSLLGGRSPLHF
TGTGCCAGCAGTTTACTAGGGGGCCGGTCACCCCTCCACTTT
>.|TRBJ1-5|TRBV1|.
CTSRGGGQPQHF
TGCACCAGCAGGGGAGGGGGTCAGCCCCAGCATTTT
>TRBD1|TRBJ1-2|TRBV18|.
CASSGTGGADYGYTF
TGTGCCAGCTCAGGGACAGGGGGCGCAGACTATGGCTACACCTTC
>TRBD1|TRBJ1-1|TRBV11-2|.
CASSRQGHTEAFF
TGTGCCAGCAGCCGACAGGGCCACACTGAAGCTTTCTTT
>TRBD2|TRBJ2-1|TRBV29-1|.
CSGVAGKGYNEQFF
TGCAGCGGGGTAGCGGGAAAGGGCTACAATGAGCAGTTCTTC
>.|TRBJ2-7|TRBV7-9|.
CASSNNYEQYF
TGTGCCAGCAGCAATAACTACGAGCAGTACTTC
>TRBD1|TRBJ2-1|TRBV11-1|few
CASSLGQGAHTQFF
TGTGCCAGCAGCTTAGGGCAGGGGGCGCATACCCAGTTCTTC
>.|TRBJ1-5|TRBV13|.
CASSGGRGQPQHF
TGTGCCAGCAGCGGGGGCAGGGGTCAGCCCCAGCATTTT
>TRBD2|TRBJ2-1|TRBV27|few
CASSLVAGAIYNEQFF
TGTGCCAGCAGTCTGGTAGCGGGAGCTATCTACAATGAGCAGTTCTTC
>.|TRBJ1-4|TRBV7-9|.
CASSFGGTGLNEKLFF
TGTGCCAGCAGCTTTGGAGGGACGGGTCTCAATGAAAAACTGTTTTTT
>.|TRBJ2-7|TRBV28|.
CASSFLRAREQYF
TGTGCCAGCAGTTTTTTGAGGGCTAGGGAGCAGTACTTC
>.|TRBJ2-7|TRBV5-1|.
CASSLGGGVPYEQYF
TGCGCCAGCAGCTTGGGAGGGGGGGTCCCCTACGAGCAGTACTTC